This T cell receptor (beta chain) originates from a study of blood T cell repertoires in COVID-19. Across the study: Samples of COVID-19 (acute and convalescent) were obtained from the United States, Italy and Spain. Sources were T cells, B-cell-depleted T cells, or PBMCs; the material itself was cDNA or gDNA.

V dropped 6 bases and J dropped 3; count of bases not matched to a gene: 10. The CDR3 has 16 amino acids. Germline loops: CDR1 SNHLY, CDR2 FYNNEI. In the original processing: Reference gene primer amplification yielded estimated nucleated cell counts. TCRdb's copy holds only in-frame clones and misses some; the assay was immunoSEQ multiplex PCR. V, J and clone size reflect that table, while D and trimming were determined from the DNA. The data show roughly 250,000 clones, 88% seen once. The TCR originated in a middle-aged woman who had recovered from COVID-19. The rearrangement joins TRBV2 to TRBJ2-7; 11 positions agree with TRBD1. Sequencing used peripheral blood. As DNA, the CDR3 is TGTGCCAGCAGCCAAACTCCGGGACAGGGGGACTACGAGCAGTACTTC. This codes for CASSQTPGQGDYEQYF.